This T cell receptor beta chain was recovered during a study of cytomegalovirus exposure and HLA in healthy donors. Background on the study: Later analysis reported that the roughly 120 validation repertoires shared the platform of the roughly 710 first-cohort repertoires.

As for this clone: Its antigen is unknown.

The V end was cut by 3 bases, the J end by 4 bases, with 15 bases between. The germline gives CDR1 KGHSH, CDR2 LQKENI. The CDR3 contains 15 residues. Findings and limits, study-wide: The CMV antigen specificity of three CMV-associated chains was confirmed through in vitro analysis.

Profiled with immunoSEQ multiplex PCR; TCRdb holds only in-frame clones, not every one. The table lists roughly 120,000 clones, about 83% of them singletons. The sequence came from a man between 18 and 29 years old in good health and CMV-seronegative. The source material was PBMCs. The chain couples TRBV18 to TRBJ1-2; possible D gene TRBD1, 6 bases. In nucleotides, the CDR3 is TGTGCCAGCTCACCCTCAGGGGACCGCATCTATGGCTACACCTTC. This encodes CASSPSGDRIYGYTF.